This T cell receptor (beta chain) is from a study of early T cells in non-severe SARS-CoV-2 infection. Study-level information: RNA in bulk from unsorted whole blood was sequenced, and chains were unpaired.

CDR1 is SGHVS and CDR2 is FNYEAQ in the germline V gene. This CDR3 is 15 amino acids long. Between the trimmed V and J ends, which lost 4 bases and 1 base, there was a span of 10 bases. Each single cDNA molecule received a unique molecular identifier. TCRdb recomputed calls from the 5' RACE reads with MiXCR, one row per CDR3 protein. The sample yields roughly 50,000 distinct CDR3 sequences, around a tenth seen once. The table lists this clonotype with many counts. The clonotype was recovered from an adult who was a healthcare worker with PCR-confirmed SARS-CoV-2 infection or an uninfected control (not recorded which). This chain links TRBV7-6 with TRBJ2-2; the D call may be TRBD1 or TRBD2 (5 bases each). Sequenced input: whole blood. The DNA for the CDR3 is TGTGCCAGCAGCTGGGGACCGATGAACACCGGGGAGCTGTTTTTT. As protein: CASSWGPMNTGELFF. Looking up the rest from reference TRBV7-6 and TRBJ2-2 gives the full variable domain: GAGVSQSPRYKVTKRGQDVALRCDPISGHVSLYWYRQALGQGPEFLTYFNYEAQQDKSGLPNDRFSAERPEGSISTLTIQRTEQRDSAMYRCASSWGPMNTGELFFGEGSRLTVL.